This is a list of T cell receptor beta chains from one sample in a study of blood T cell repertoires in COVID-19. Assay: immunoSEQ multiplex PCR; the TCRdb copy retains only in-frame clones and omits some. The table records some 83,000 clones, 89% of them present only once. Source material: peripheral blood. The receptors stem from a man aged 50 or older with acute or convalescent COVID-19. CDR3s include the opening cysteine and the closing phenylalanine or tryptophan. D genes are given only for firm matches. Only some rows state a clone size, as once, few, many or a class for expanded clones.

V	D	J	size	CDR3	DNA
TRBV6-2/TRBV6-3	TRBD2	TRBJ2-7	.	CASSQLAGGGPSYEQYF	TGTGCCAGCAGTCAACTAGCGGGAGGGGGCCCCTCCTACGAGCAGTACTTC
TRBV15	TRBD1	TRBJ2-5	.	CATSRDIGDSGETQYF	TGTGCCACCAGCAGAGATATTGGGGACAGTGGGGAGACCCAGTACTTC
TRBV28	TRBD1	TRBJ2-1	once	CASSSRQGPKFF	TGTGCCAGCAGTAGTCGACAGGGTCCCAAGTTCTTC
TRBV6-5	.	TRBJ1-2	few	CASSRTADGYTF	TGTGCCAGCAGTAGGACAGCCGATGGCTACACCTTC
TRBV7-6	.	TRBJ1-3	.	CASSFGSQQGLGGNTIYF	TGTGCCAGCAGCTTTGGATCTCAACAGGGATTAGGTGGAAACACCATATATTTT
TRBV5-4	TRBD2	TRBJ2-1	once	CASSSSGSSYNEQFF	TGTGCCAGCAGCTCTAGCGGGAGCTCCTACAATGAGCAGTTCTTC
TRBV25-1	TRBD1	TRBJ2-7	.	CASSDRTGPIYEQYF	TGTGCCAGCAGTGACAGGACAGGGCCCATCTACGAGCAGTACTTC
TRBV28	.	TRBJ1-1	.	CASSPHRVMRTEAFF	TGTGCCAGCAGTCCCCACAGGGTCATGAGGACTGAAGCTTTCTTT
TRBV29-1	.	TRBJ1-6	.	CSVGLSRDSPLHF	TGCAGCGTTGGTCTAAGTCGGGATTCACCCCTCCACTTT
TRBV7-3	TRBD1	TRBJ1-2	.	CASSLVRGAANYGYTF	TGTGCCAGCAGCTTAGTCAGGGGGGCCGCTAACTATGGCTACACCTTC
TRBV15	.	TRBJ1-3	few	CATGREYSGNTIYF	TGTGCCACCGGGAGGGAATACTCTGGAAACACCATATATTTT
TRBV6-5	.	TRBJ2-3	.	CASSRYRERDTQYF	TGTGCCAGCAGTAGATACAGGGAGAGAGATACGCAGTATTTT
TRBV5-1	.	TRBJ1-2	.	CASSLGSSGGYTF	TGCGCCAGCAGCCTTGGGTCCTCGGGGGGCTACACCTTC
TRBV27	.	TRBJ1-1	.	CASSLGQNTEAFF	TGTGCCAGCAGCTTAGGACAGAACACTGAAGCTTTCTTT
TRBV5-5	TRBD1	TRBJ1-1	.	CASSSTTGFTEAFF	TGTGCCAGCAGCTCGACGACAGGGTTCACTGAAGCTTTCTTT
TRBV7-6	.	TRBJ2-3	.	CASSLRSGPPGDTQYF	TGTGCCAGCAGCTTGCGTAGCGGTCCCCCGGGGGATACGCAGTATTTT
TRBV18	TRBD1	TRBJ2-5	.	CASSPGQTQETQYF	TGTGCCAGCTCACCGGGACAGACACAAGAGACCCAGTACTTC
TRBV5-1	.	TRBJ1-6	.	CASSDQGESPLHF	TGCGCCAGCAGTGATCAGGGTGAGTCACCCCTCCACTTT
TRBV2	TRBD1	TRBJ2-5	.	CASSLMDRGQETQYF	TGTGCCAGCAGCCTGATGGACAGGGGGCAAGAGACCCAGTACTTC
TRBV7-2	TRBD1	TRBJ1-1	.	CASSLRGRGTEAFF	TGTGCCAGCAGCTTAAGGGGGCGAGGAACTGAAGCTTTCTTT
TRBV3-1/TRBV3-2	.	TRBJ1-4	few	CASSQGPRQKLFF	TGTGCCAGCAGCCAGGGCCCCAGGCAAAAACTGTTTTTT
TRBV19	TRBD1	TRBJ1-1	.	CASSIGGQGINTEAFF	TGTGCCAGTAGTATCGGGGGACAGGGGATTAACACTGAAGCTTTCTTT
TRBV5-6	TRBD1	TRBJ2-5	.	CASRTGTGFEGETQYF	TGTGCCAGCAGGACCGGGACAGGGTTTGAAGGAGAGACCCAGTACTTC
TRBV12-3/TRBV12-4	TRBD2	TRBJ2-3	.	CAVGEGDTQYF	TGTGCCGTTGGGGAGGGAGATACGCAGTATTTT
TRBV11-2	TRBD1	TRBJ2-7	.	CASSPGQGAVGNEQYF	TGTGCCAGCAGCCCGGGACAGGGGGCGGTAGGGAACGAGCAGTACTTC
TRBV20-1	TRBD1	TRBJ2-4	.	CSARQGQAQYF	TGCAGTGCTAGACAGGGACAGGCTCAGTACTTC
TRBV3-1/TRBV3-2	.	TRBJ2-7	.	CASSRYGEQYF	TGTGCCAGCAGCCGTTACGGGGAGCAGTACTTC
TRBV4-1	.	TRBJ1-5	.	CASSEGSWGDSNQPQHF	TGCGCCAGCAGCGAAGGGAGCTGGGGCGATAGCAATCAGCCCCAGCATTTT
TRBV7-2	.	TRBJ2-3	.	CASSLARSGRSSDTQYF	TGTGCCAGCAGCTTAGCGCGCAGCGGAAGGTCCTCAGATACGCAGTATTTT
TRBV19	TRBD1	TRBJ1-2	.	CASRRGLAGGVYGYTF	TGTGCCAGTAGACGAGGGTTGGCAGGGGGCGTCTATGGCTACACCTTC
TRBV4-1	TRBD1	TRBJ1-2	.	CASSSFDRGLGYTF	TGCGCCAGCAGCTCATTTGACAGGGGGCTTGGCTACACCTTC